This entry describes one T cell receptor beta chain. Its antigen is not known. The sample belongs to a study of cytomegalovirus exposure and HLA in healthy donors. Study in general: Samples from HLA-typed donors yielded approximately 88 million unique TCRs in an early data release.

Study-level results: The productive fraction for most TCR beta V segments was about 87% or about 30% in an earlier analysis. A later analysis linked roughly 17,000 TCR beta sequences to HLA alleles at 0.05 false discovery rate.

Trimming removed 0 bases at V and 5 bases at J, with 15 bases between. Per germline, CDR1 SGDLS and CDR2 YYNGEE. The CDR3 runs to 15 residues. Primers for the PCR totalled 60 Vbeta and 13 Jbeta. Clones were read by immunoSEQ multiplex PCR, and TCRdb kept only the in-frame ones, dropping some. The data show approximately 210,000 clones, around 79% seen once. This clonotype originated in a woman aged 50 to 60 in good health and CMV-seronegative. This rearrangement joins TRBV9 to TRBJ2-7, with D possibly being TRBD2 (6 bases). The sequenced sample consisted of PBMCs. CDR3 amino acids: CASSVEAGRSDEQYF. In DNA, the CDR3 is TGTGCCAGCAGCGTAGAAGCAGGGAGGTCGGACGAGCAGTACTTC. The full variable domain, in which reference TRBV9 and TRBJ2-7 provide the parts outside the CDR3, is DSGVTQTPKHLITATGQRVTLRCSPRSGDLSVYWYQQSLDQGLQFLIQYYNGEERAKGNILERFSAQQFPDLHSELNLSSLELGDSALYFCASSVEAGRSDEQYFGPGTRLTVT.